This T cell receptor (beta chain) was profiled in a study of cytomegalovirus exposure and HLA in healthy donors. In its sample, this clone was seen a few times. The PCR made use of 60 Vbeta and 13 Jbeta primers. Authors' analysis steps: As a later analysis found, there were roughly 80 million unique TCR beta chains, of which around 10 million were shared. Method: immunoSEQ multiplex PCR; TCRdb's copy keeps in-frame clones and lacks some. V and J calls and clone size are given by that table; D and trimming were obtained from the DNA. The data hold around 220,000 clones, with 75% to 85% observed a single time. The CDR3 has 17 residues. Germline V lookup: CDR1 MNHEY, CDR2 SMNVEV (reference sequence). V was clipped by 0 bases and J by 4 bases; unmatched bases: 7.

Material: PBMCs. This clonotype was sampled from a girl aged 5 to 17 in good health and CMV-seronegative. The chain links TRBV27 to TRBJ2-1; 9 nucleotides align to TRBD1. The CDR3 here is CASSLSLHRGLYNEQFF. In DNA, the CDR3 is TGTGCCAGCAGTTTATCCCTACACAGGGGGCTTTACAATGAGCAGTTCTTC.